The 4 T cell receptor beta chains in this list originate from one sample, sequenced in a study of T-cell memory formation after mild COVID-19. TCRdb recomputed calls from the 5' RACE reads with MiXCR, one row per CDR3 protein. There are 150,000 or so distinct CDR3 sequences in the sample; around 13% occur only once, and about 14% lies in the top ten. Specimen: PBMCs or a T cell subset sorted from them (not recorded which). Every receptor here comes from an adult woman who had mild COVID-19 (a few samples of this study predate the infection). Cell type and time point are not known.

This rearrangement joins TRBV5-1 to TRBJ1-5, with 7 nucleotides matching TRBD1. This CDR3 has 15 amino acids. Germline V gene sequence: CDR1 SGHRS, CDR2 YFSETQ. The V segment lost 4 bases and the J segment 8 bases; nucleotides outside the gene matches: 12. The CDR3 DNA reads TGCGCCAGCAGCCCGACGGGACAGACGTATGAGCCCCAGCATTTT. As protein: CASSPTGQTYEPQHF.

Here the CDR3 reads CASSSPPWAGGSGAQYF. Here the CDR3 DNA reads TGTGCCAGCAGTTCACCCCCGTGGGCGGGAGGGTCCGGGGCCCAGTACTTC. This chain uses TRBV27 with TRBJ2-5; 9 nucleotides match TRBD2. V shed 4 bases and J 9 bases; nucleotides not matched to a gene: 18. This CDR3 spans 17 amino acids. CDR1 MNHEY and CDR2 SMNVEV come from the germline V gene (reference sequence).

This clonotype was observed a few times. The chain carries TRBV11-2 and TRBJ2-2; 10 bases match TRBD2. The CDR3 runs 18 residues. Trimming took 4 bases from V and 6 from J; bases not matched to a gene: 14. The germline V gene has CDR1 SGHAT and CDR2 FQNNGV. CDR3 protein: CASSSQRESGRASGELFF. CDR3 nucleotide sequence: TGTGCCAGCAGCTCCCAAAGAGAAAGCGGGAGGGCATCCGGGGAGCTGTTTTTT.

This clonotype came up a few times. The CDR3 nucleotides are TGTGCCAGCAGCCCAAGGGCAGTACAAGAGACCCAGTACTTC. Amino acid sequence: CASSPRAVQETQYF. The gene calls are TRBV9 and TRBJ2-5, with D unclear. This CDR3 has 14 residues. Trimming left V 4 bases short and J 2 bases short, with 12 bases between. The germline gives CDR1 SGDLS, CDR2 YYNGEE. Full variable domain (rest looked up from reference TRBV9 and TRBJ2-5): DSGVTQTPKHLITATGQRVTLRCSPRSGDLSVYWYQQSLDQGLQFLIQYYNGEERAKGNILERFSAQQFPDLHSELNLSSLELGDSALYFCASSPRAVQETQYFGPGTRLLVL.